The entry that follows covers one TCR beta chain sequence. What it recognizes is unknown. Looked up from germline, CDR1 is LGHNA and CDR2 is YSLEER. V was trimmed by 1 base and J by 1 base, leaving 5 bases between them. The CDR3 sequence is 13 residues long. The donors, nominally healthy at sampling, likely had unrecorded immune exposures. This sample is drawn from a study of cytomegalovirus exposure and HLA in healthy donors. The study, taken as a whole, reports: Researchers had no immune exposure information except CMV serostatus available.

With 60 Vbeta and 13 Jbeta primers, the PCR was carried out. This table comes from immunoSEQ multiplex PCR, and its TCRdb copy is limited to in-frame clones, with some not included. The sample lists 150,000 to 250,000 clones; roughly 85% were seen once. The source material was PBMCs. The J gene is TRBJ2-7, the V gene TRBV4-3; D gene unclear. The sequence was collected from a woman between 45 and 65 years old in good health and CMV-seronegative. As DNA, the CDR3 is TGCGCCAGCAGCCAAGGCAGATCCTACGAGCAGTACTTC. Protein sequence: CASSQGRSYEQYF.